This TCR beta chain is drawn from a study of T cell repertoires in cytomegalovirus infection. This CDR3 spans 13 amino acids. V was pared by 4 bases and J by 3 bases, with 7 bases between. The germline V gene has CDR1 SGHTA and CDR2 FQGTGA. MiXCR, applied by TCRdb to the reads, yields one record per CDR3 protein. The sample records a few hundred thousand distinct CDR3 sequences, approximately 25% being singletons. The sequencing sample was made of PBMCs. This sequence was found in a human donor in good health (CMV status not recorded). Some clones in this sample may be carry-over from other donors' samples. The V and J genes are TRBV7-3 and TRBJ2-1, with D uncertain. The chain's CDR3 is CASSSDIYNEQFF. CDR3 nucleotide sequence: TGTGCCAGCAGCTCCGACATCTACAATGAGCAGTTCTTC.